These 30 T cell receptor beta chains were all obtained from the same sample, sequenced in a study of T cells in narcolepsy. Sequencing was performed with immunoSEQ multiplex PCR; in TCRdb, only in-frame clones are kept and a portion is missing. The sample includes tens of thousands of clones, more than 75% of them seen just once. The sequenced sample was memory (CD45RA-) CD4+ T cells from blood. The receptors derive from a human donor in good health.

The rearrangement joins TRBV28 to TRBJ1-6; no clear D. The CDR3 has 14 amino acids. Trimming removed 8 bases at V and 10 bases at J, with 18 bases between. Germline CDR1 reads MDHEN; CDR2 reads SYDVKM. CDR3 in DNA: TGTGCCAGCCTACCGTCGAACAGCGGGTCACCCCTCCACTTT. Encoded protein: CASLPSNSGSPLHF.

The table lists this clone with a count of one. V is TRBV7-3 and J is TRBJ1-6; a weak D match, TRBD1 (6 bases). The germline V and J ends were trimmed by 0 bases and 10 bases, with 16 bases remaining between them. The CDR3 totals 16 residues. CDR1 SGHTA and CDR2 FQGTGA come from the germline V gene. The CDR3 sequence is CASSLTPRQGQSPLHF. The CDR3 DNA follows: TGTGCCAGCAGCTTAACCCCTAGGCAGGGGCAATCACCCCTCCACTTT.

V and J are TRBV10-1 and TRBJ2-3; a weak D match, TRBD2 (6 bases). V was cut by 2 bases and J by 5 bases, with 17 bases left in between. The CDR3 sequence is 16 residues long. CDR1 and CDR2 from the germline V gene are WNHNN and SYGVQD (reference sequence). The CDR3 coding sequence is TGCGCCAGCAGTGAGCCCGGACTAAAAGGCAGAGATACGCAGTATTTT. Translating gives CASSEPGLKGRDTQYF.

The rearrangement joins TRBV9 to TRBJ1-3; the D gene is possibly TRBD1 (6 bases). V was cut by 3 bases and J by 0 bases, with 10 bases left in between. The germline gives CDR1 SGDLS, CDR2 YYNGEE. This CDR3 is 15 amino acids long. The CDR3 region has the DNA TGTGCCAGCAGCGCGGAGACAGGCTCTGGAAACACCATATATTTT. This translates into CASSAETGSGNTIYF.

This clone was seen once. This sequence joins TRBV30 and TRBJ2-2, with D maybe TRBD2 (6 bases). The CDR3 consists of 14 residues. CDR1 GTSNPN and CDR2 SVGIG come from the germline V gene (reference sequence). Between the trimmed V and J ends, which lost 2 bases and 3 bases, there was a span of 10 bases. In DNA, the CDR3 is TGTGCCTGGAGTCGGGACTTCTACACCGGGGAGCTGTTTTTT. It specifies CAWSRDFYTGELFF.

The V gene is TRBV30, the J gene TRBJ1-5; D is perhaps TRBD1 (5 bases). CDR3 length equals 15 residues. Looked up from germline, CDR1 is GTSNPN and CDR2 is SVGIG (reference sequence). V dropped 4 bases and J dropped 0 bases, with 13 bases sitting between them. The CDR3 reads CAWTLGGTSNQPQHF. The DNA for the CDR3 is TGTGCCTGGACCCTAGGAGGGACTAGCAATCAGCCCCAGCATTTT.

The chain uses TRBV28 and TRBJ2-7; either TRBD1 or TRBD2 may fit D (7 bases each). Germline lookup yields CDR1 MDHEN and CDR2 SYDVKM. The CDR3 is 12 residues long. The V gene lost 7 bases and the J gene lost 6 bases, with 13 bases spanning the gap. CDR3 coding DNA: TGTGCCAGCACAGGGGGGGTGAGCGAGCAGTACTTC. Encoded protein: CASTGGVSEQYF. The whole variable domain, remainder taken from reference TRBV28 and TRBJ2-7, is DVKVTQSSRYLVKRTGEKVFLECVQDMDHENMFWYRQDPGLGLRLIYFSYDVKMKEKGDIPEGYSVSREKKERFSLILESASTNQTSMYLCASTGGVSEQYFGPGTRLTVT.

The genes are TRBV4-1 and TRBJ2-1; 7 nucleotides line up with TRBD2. This CDR3 comprises 15 residues. Germline trimming cut 5 bases from V and 0 bases from J; bases unmatched to any gene: 4. Germline V gene data show CDR1 as MGHRA and CDR2 as YSYEKL. The CDR3 reads CASSTPSGSYNEQFF. The CDR3 nucleotides are TGCGCCAGCAGCACTCCTAGCGGCTCCTACAATGAGCAGTTCTTC.

The genes are TRBV5-1 and TRBJ1-1; D is unresolved. Trimming stripped 0 bases from V and 1 base from J, with 7 bases between. The CDR3 loop spans 14 amino acids. Germline CDR1 reads SGHRS; CDR2 reads YFSETQ. CDR3 sequence reads: CASSLDTWNTEAFF. The CDR3 bases are TGCGCCAGCAGCTTGGACACATGGAACACTGAAGCTTTCTTT. The full variable domain, in which reference TRBV5-1 and TRBJ1-1 provide the parts outside the CDR3, is KAGVTQTPRYLIKTRGQQVTLSCSPISGHRSVSWYQQTPGQGLQFLFEYFSETQRNKGNFPGRFSGRQFSNSRSEMNVSTLELGDSALYLCASSLDTWNTEAFFGQGTRLTVV.

The J gene is TRBJ1-2, the V gene TRBV19; 9 bases map to TRBD1. This CDR3 is built from 17 residues. After removal of 2 bases from V and 7 bases from J, the junction contained 14 bases not matched to a gene. Germline V gene sequence: CDR1 LNHDA, CDR2 SQIVND (reference sequence). Here the CDR3 DNA reads TGTGCCAGTAGTATAACGTCGTTTGGAACAGGGGGCCGTGGCTACACCTTC. Translation gives CASSITSFGTGGRGYTF.

V and J are TRBV28 and TRBJ2-7, with 10 positions matching TRBD2. V gave up 6 bases and J gave up 9 bases; unmatched junction bases: 14. Germline V gives CDR1 MDHEN, CDR2 SYDVKM. There are 15 residues in the CDR3. In nucleotides, the CDR3 is TGTGCCAGCAGCGGAACTAGCGGGATTGGGTTGGTGCAGTACTTC. Protein sequence: CASSGTSGIGLVQYF.

V gene TRBV5-6 combines with J gene TRBJ2-1; D tentatively reads TRBD1 or TRBD2 (5 bases each). The ends were cut back, 4 bases at V and 15 bases at J, with 26 bases in the middle. The CDR3 is made up of 15 amino acids. Germline lookup yields CDR1 SGHDT and CDR2 YYEEEE. The CDR3 is CASSPAVPTSGDPFF. The CDR3 nucleotides are TGTGCCAGCAGCCCCGCCGTCCCCACATCCGGGGACCCGTTCTTC.

The chain carries TRBV5-1 and TRBJ2-5, with a tentative D call TRBD1 (5 bases). CDR1 and CDR2 from the germline V gene are SGHRS and YFSETQ. The V gene lost 4 bases and the J gene lost 1 base, with 8 bases spanning the gap. CDR3 size: 13 residues. CDR3 protein: CASSPDSQETQYF. The CDR3 bases are TGCGCCAGCAGCCCCGACAGCCAAGAGACCCAGTACTTC.

This clone has just a few counts. The chain joins TRBV28 to TRBJ1-1; weak D call: TRBD1 (6 bases). Trimming shortened V by 8 bases and J by 0 bases, and 13 bases separated the two germline ends. The CDR3 runs to 14 residues. From germline, CDR1 is MDHEN and CDR2 SYDVKM. CDR3 sequence reads: CASGAGAMNTEAFF. For the CDR3, the DNA is TGTGCCAGCGGGGCAGGGGCGATGAACACTGAAGCTTTCTTT.

This clone appeared once. This chain uses TRBV6-1 with TRBJ1-5; D uncertain. The CDR3 length is 20 residues. Germline V gene sequence: CDR1 MNHNS, CDR2 SASEGT. Trimming took 1 base from V and 7 from J, leaving 29 bases between them. The CDR3 sequence is CASSEGFTGRQAFRGQPQHF. CDR3 nucleotides: TGTGCCAGCAGTGAAGGGTTTACGGGTCGGCAGGCCTTCCGCGGCCAGCCCCAGCATTTT.

This clone was observed a single time. This rearrangement joins TRBV5-5 to TRBJ2-2, with 7 bases identical to TRBD2. Trimming removed 0 bases from V and 2 bases from J; junction bases left unmatched: 4. Looked up from germline, CDR1 is SGHKS and CDR2 is YYEKEE (reference sequence). There are 16 residues in the CDR3. The CDR3 DNA reads TGTGCCAGCAGCTTGGTCCCAGCGGGAAACACCGGGGAGCTGTTTTTT. Amino acid sequence: CASSLVPAGNTGELFF.

This clone was observed a single time. This chain joins TRBV7-6 and TRBJ2-5; 9 nucleotides line up with TRBD2. There are 18 residues in the CDR3. The J segment lost 2 bases and the V segment lost 6 bases, leaving 16 bases of the junction unmatched. In germline, CDR1 is SGHVS, CDR2 FNYEAQ. The CDR3 region is CASSPLPGLALQQETQYF. The CDR3 nucleotides read TGTGCCAGCAGTCCTTTACCGGGACTAGCTCTCCAACAAGAGACCCAGTACTTC.

In its sample, this clone was seen once. V and J are TRBV5-6 and TRBJ1-2, with D perhaps TRBD1 (5 bases). This CDR3 has 15 residues. The germline V gene encodes CDR1 SGHDT and CDR2 YYEEEE. The V and J ends lost 3 bases and 8 bases respectively, with 20 bases between them. The CDR3 loop reads CASSSFTGPLGGYTF. CDR3 sequence (DNA): TGTGCCAGCAGCTCTTTTACAGGACCATTGGGGGGCTACACCTTC.

The J gene is TRBJ1-2, the V gene TRBV2; tentative D call: TRBD1 (5 bases). V was shortened by 6 bases and J by 8 bases, with 22 bases between the two germline ends. Germline assignment: CDR1 SNHLY and CDR2 FYNNEI. This CDR3 region has 15 residues. This chain's CDR3 is CASRPIRDFRRGYTF. The CDR3 region has the DNA TGTGCCAGCAGACCCATTCGGGACTTTCGACGGGGCTACACCTTC. Supplemented by reference TRBV2 and TRBJ1-2, the full variable domain reads EPEVTQTPSHQVTQMGQEVILRCVPISNHLYFYWYRQILGQKVEFLVSFYNNEISEKSEIFDDQFSVERPDGSNFTLKIRSTKLEDSAMYFCASRPIRDFRRGYTFGSGTRLTVV.

The chain employs TRBV5-5 and TRBJ2-5; 15 nucleotides match TRBD2. The CDR3 totals 15 residues. V shed 7 bases, J shed 4 bases, and the junction held 5 bases outside the gene matches. Germline loops: CDR1 SGHKS, CDR2 YYEKEE (reference sequence). As DNA, the CDR3 is TGTGCCAGCGGAACGGGACTAGCGGGGGGAGAGACCCAGTACTTC. Protein product: CASGTGLAGGETQYF.

This clone was counted only a few times. The chain joins TRBV5-4 to TRBJ2-6; D might be TRBD1 or TRBD2, each matching 5 bases. This CDR3 comprises 15 residues. Germline V gene lookup returns CDR1 SGHNT and CDR2 YYREEE (reference sequence). V was clipped by 5 bases and J by 2 bases, with 11 bases between them. The CDR3: CASSSVGAGANVLTF. The CDR3 region has the DNA TGTGCCAGCAGTTCGGTGGGGGCTGGGGCCAACGTCCTGACTTTC.

V gene TRBV6-1 combines with J gene TRBJ2-5; the match to TRBD1 covers 9 bases. This CDR3 comprises 14 residues. Germline CDR1 MNHNS, CDR2 SASEGT. Trimming took 6 bases from V and 4 from J; bases not matched to a gene: 6. The CDR3 loop is CASRVPGQGETQYF. In nucleotides, the CDR3 is TGTGCCAGCAGAGTTCCGGGACAGGGAGAGACCCAGTACTTC.

This rearrangement joins TRBV5-1 to TRBJ1-1; the match to TRBD1 covers 7 bases. Germline trimming cut 4 bases from V and 6 bases from J; bases unmatched to any gene: 12. This CDR3 comprises 15 residues. CDR1 is SGHRS, CDR2 YFSETQ, per germline. The CDR3 loop is CASSKPTPGGAEAFF. The CDR3, as DNA: TGCGCCAGCAGCAAACCAACCCCAGGGGGTGCTGAAGCTTTCTTT.

The J gene is TRBJ1-6, the V gene TRBV5-1, with a tentative D call TRBD1 (5 bases). The V gene's germline CDR1 is SGHRS and CDR2 YFSETQ. This CDR3 comprises 14 residues. Between the trimmed V and J ends, which lost 1 base and 10 bases, there was a span of 12 bases. The CDR3 sequence is CASSLFDRESPLHF. The CDR3, as DNA: TGCGCCAGCAGCTTGTTCGACAGAGAATCACCCCTCCACTTT.

This chain connects TRBV6-4 to TRBJ2-5; 8 bases map to TRBD1. Germline-derived CDR1 and CDR2 are MRHNA and SNTAGT. CDR3 length equals 19 residues. V shed 5 bases and J 5 bases; nucleotides not matched to a gene: 22. CDR3 region: CASSKIEGTGLLGWETQYF. The CDR3 DNA reads as TGTGCCAGCAGTAAAATTGAAGGGACAGGCTTACTAGGGTGGGAGACCCAGTACTTC.

This rearrangement joins TRBV6-5 to TRBJ1-5; tentative D call: TRBD1 (6 bases). CDR3 length: 13 residues. V lost 5 bases to trimming and J lost 11 bases, with 16 bases between them. Germline CDR1 and CDR2: MNHEY and SVGAGI. CDR3 DNA sequence: TGTGCCAGCAGTGAAGTACAGGGCGAAACCCAGCATTTT. Protein: CASSEVQGETQHF.

J is TRBJ2-1 and V is TRBV6-4, with D maybe TRBD2 (6 bases). V was shortened by 4 bases and J by 8 bases, with 21 bases between the two germline ends. Germline V CDR1 and CDR2: MRHNA, SNTAGT. The CDR3 loop spans 16 amino acids. The DNA for the CDR3 is TGTGCCAGCAGTGGGGAGGCTAGCGTGGGCCCTCATGAGCAGTTCTTC. It codes for CASSGEASVGPHEQFF.

The rearrangement links TRBV4-1 to TRBJ2-5, with a tentative D call TRBD2 (5 bases). Deletions cut 3 bases from V and 7 bases from J, with 18 bases between. Germline CDR1 reads MGHRA; CDR2 reads YSYEKL. The CDR3 covers 15 residues. The CDR3: CASSQTEAAPGTQYF. In DNA form, the CDR3 reads TGCGCCAGCAGCCAGACGGAAGCGGCCCCCGGGACCCAGTACTTC.

In its sample, this clone was seen a few times. The rearrangement links TRBV7-9 to TRBJ1-6; possibly TRBD1 for D (6 bases). The CDR3 is 16 residues long. Germline V gene lookup returns CDR1 SEHNR and CDR2 FQNEAQ (reference sequence). Trimming left V 6 bases short and J 7 bases short, with 19 bases between. The CDR3 reads CASREGSTGWNSPLHF. The DNA for the CDR3 is TGTGCCAGCAGAGAAGGGAGCACAGGGTGGAATTCACCCCTCCACTTT.

This chain links TRBV6-5 with TRBJ1-2; a possible D gene is TRBD1 (6 bases). This CDR3 comprises 14 residues. Trimming took 5 bases from V and 7 from J, leaving 17 bases between them. Germline V gene data show CDR1 as MNHEY and CDR2 as SVGAGI. The CDR3 sequence: CASSPRQVGAGYTF. The CDR3 bases are TGTGCCAGCAGTCCCCGACAGGTCGGGGCTGGCTACACCTTC.